A single sample gave rise to the 23 T cell receptor beta chains below, sequenced in a study of T cell repertoires in ileal Crohn's disease. Libraries were prepared by immunoSEQ multiplex PCR; TCRdb keeps only in-frame clonotypes and omits some of them. The repertoire holds about 9,600 clones, with 76% as singletons. The sequenced material came from ileal tissue. All receptors come from an adult with Crohn's disease.

The V call is TRBV27, the J call TRBJ2-1; D is perhaps TRBD1 (5 bases). This CDR3 comprises 12 residues. The germline gives CDR1 MNHEY, CDR2 SMNVEV (reference sequence). V dropped 4 bases and J dropped 9 bases, with 10 bases sitting between them. The CDR3 region has the DNA TGTGCCAGCAGTTCCCAGGGTGGTGAGCAGTTCTTC. Its translation: CASSSQGGEQFF.

The gene calls are TRBV12-5 and TRBJ1-3; D uncertain. The length of the CDR3 is 14 residues. Per the germline V gene, CDR1 is LGHNT and CDR2 is FRNRAP. With 11 bases removed from V and 1 base from J, the gap between germline ends came to 15 bases. The CDR3 nucleotides read TGTGCTGCCGAGGACTCTTTATCTGGAAACACCATATATTTT. Its translation is CAAEDSLSGNTIYF. Based on the CDR3 plus reference TRBV12-5 and TRBJ1-3, the full variable domain is DARVTQTPRHKVTEMGQEVTMRCQPILGHNTVFWYRQTMMQGLELLAYFRNRAPLDDSGMPKDRFSAEMPDATLATLKIQPSEPRDSAVYFCAAEDSLSGNTIYFGEGSWLTVV.

V and J are TRBV7-2 and TRBJ2-7, with 8 nucleotides matching TRBD2. CDR3 length equals 14 residues. V lost 5 bases, J lost 3 bases, and 6 bases stayed unmatched. The germline CDR1 and CDR2 sequences are SGHTA and FQGNSA. The CDR3 is CASSRGTSYYEQYF. For the CDR3, the DNA is TGTGCCAGCAGCCGCGGGACTAGTTACTACGAGCAGTACTTC.

This chain uses TRBV19 with TRBJ1-1; D remains unclear. This CDR3 is built from 15 residues. The germline V and J ends were trimmed by 5 bases and 4 bases, with 17 bases remaining between them. CDR1 LNHDA and CDR2 SQIVND come from the germline V gene (reference sequence). CDR3 nucleotides: TGTGCCAGTAGTTCGGACTTAACCGGGAGCACTGAAGCTTTCTTT. Protein: CASSSDLTGSTEAFF.

The V and J genes are TRBV30 and TRBJ2-7; weak D call: TRBD2 (6 bases). CDR1 and CDR2 from the germline V gene are GTSNPN and SVGIG (reference sequence). The V and J ends lost 3 bases and 7 bases respectively, with 16 bases between them. The CDR3 totals 13 residues. The CDR3, as DNA: TGTGCCTGGAGCGGGACTGGGGATGGTGAGCAGTACTTC. Protein sequence: CAWSGTGDGEQYF.

The chain links TRBV15 to TRBJ1-3; no clear D gene. Trimming took 4 bases from V and 4 from J, leaving 11 bases between them. Germline assignment: CDR1 LNHNV and CDR2 YYDKDF (reference sequence). This CDR3 is built from 14 residues. The chain's CDR3 is CATSIGGSGNTIYF. The DNA for the CDR3 is TGTGCCACCAGCATTGGCGGTAGCGGAAACACCATATATTTT. Full variable domain (remainder filled in from reference TRBV15 and TRBJ1-3): DAMVIQNPRYQVTQFGKPVTLSCSQTLNHNVMYWYQQKSSQAPKLLFHYYDKDFNNEADTPDNFQSRRPNTSFCFLDIRSPGLGDTAMYLCATSIGGSGNTIYFGEGSWLTVV.

By its share, this clone is medium-sized (0.01 to 0.1%). V and J are TRBV6-5 and TRBJ1-1; TRBD1 matches 7 bases. The CDR3 runs to 13 residues. Germline V lookup: CDR1 MNHEY, CDR2 SVGAGI. The trim removed 7 bases at V and 7 bases at J, leaving 9 bases unmatched. CDR3 protein: CASNSNRGYEAFF. CDR3 nucleotides: TGTGCCAGCAACTCCAACAGGGGATATGAAGCTTTCTTT.

This sequence joins TRBV5-8 and TRBJ2-7; no clear D. The CDR3 contains 15 residues. V lost 0 bases, J lost 0 bases, and 10 bases lay in between. Germline CDR1 SGHTS, CDR2 YDEGEE. Written as DNA, the CDR3 is TGTGCCAGCAGCTTGGTGCGGCGATACTCCTACGAGCAGTACTTC. This gives the protein CASSLVRRYSYEQYF.

In this sample, this clone turned up once. The V gene is TRBV5-1, the J gene TRBJ2-5; TRBD1 aligns across 9 bases. This CDR3 has 15 residues. Germline lookup yields CDR1 SGHRS and CDR2 YFSETQ. The V segment lost 0 bases and the J segment 7 bases; nucleotides outside the gene matches: 7. The CDR3 DNA is TGCGCCAGCAGCTTGGTGGGACAGGGTCCGGGGACCCAGTACTTC. Its protein product is CASSLVGQGPGTQYF.

A few counts support this clone. The genes are TRBV28 and TRBJ2-3; D is possibly TRBD2 (5 bases). Germline V gene lookup returns CDR1 MDHEN and CDR2 SYDVKM. This CDR3 has 15 amino acids. V lost 5 bases and J lost 6, with 18 bases in between. DNA for the CDR3: TGTGCCAGCAGTCACCAAGGAGGAAGTGCCGATACGCAGTATTTT. Protein: CASSHQGGSADTQYF.

The CDR3 DNA follows: TGCGCCAGCAGGGGGGACTCGAGCTCCTATAATTCACCCCTCCACTTT. It translates to CASRGDSSSYNSPLHF. The genes are TRBV4-3 and TRBJ1-6, with D tentatively TRBD1 (5 bases). The V end lost 6 bases, the J end lost 0 bases, and 12 bases lay between the germline ends. Germline values: CDR1 LGHNA, CDR2 YSLEER. CDR3 length: 16 residues.

The chain joins TRBV7-2 to TRBJ1-1; no clear D gene. V gave up 2 bases and J gave up 1 base, with 11 bases separating them. Germline assignment: CDR1 SGHTA and CDR2 FQGNSA. This CDR3 contains 15 residues. The CDR3 bases are TGTGCCAGCAGCTTATTAATCGGAGGGAACACTGAAGCTTTCTTT. Translated, it gives CASSLLIGGNTEAFF.

The rearrangement uses TRBV5-4 and TRBJ1-1, with D maybe TRBD1 (5 bases). CDR3 length equals 14 residues. The germline CDR1 and CDR2 sequences are SGHNT and YYREEE (reference sequence). Trimming removed 4 bases at V and 10 bases at J, with 20 bases between. The chain's CDR3 is CASSPVGDAQGAFF. The CDR3 DNA reads as TGTGCCAGCAGCCCCGTAGGGGATGCTCAGGGAGCTTTCTTT.

The gene calls are TRBV7-2 and TRBJ2-7; 9 positions agree with TRBD2. Germline-derived CDR1 and CDR2 are SGHTA and FQGNSA. The V segment lost 4 bases and the J segment 2 bases; nucleotides outside the gene matches: 3. This CDR3 comprises 14 residues. DNA of the CDR3: TGTGCCAGCAGCTCCGCGGGGGGGCCCTACGAGCAGTACTTC. As protein: CASSSAGGPYEQYF. The variable domain in full, completed from reference TRBV7-2 and TRBJ2-7, reads GAGVSQSPSNKVTEKGKDVELRCDPISGHTALYWYRQSLGQGLEFLIYFQGNSAPDKSGLPSDRFSAERTGGSVSTLTIQRTQQEDSAVYLCASSSAGGPYEQYFGPGTRLTVT.

The V gene is TRBV7-9, the J gene TRBJ1-1; D is ambiguous. The CDR3 is 14 amino acids. V shed 1 base and J shed 1 base, with 7 bases lying between them. The germline V gene encodes CDR1 SEHNR and CDR2 FQNEAQ (reference sequence). For the CDR3, the DNA is TGTGCCAGCAGCTTAGTTAGCGGGAACACTGAAGCTTTCTTT. Translated: CASSLVSGNTEAFF. The entire variable domain, with the rest obtained from reference TRBV7-9 and TRBJ1-1, is as follows: DTGVSQNPRHKITKRGQNVTFRCDPISEHNRLYWYRQTLGQGPEFLTYFQNEAQLEKSRLLSDRFSAERPKGSFSTLEIQRTEQGDSAMYLCASSLVSGNTEAFFGQGTRLTVV.

Note on this clone: The sample holds other DNA sequences that translate to the same CDR3. The rearrangement joins TRBV29-1 to TRBJ1-2; 7 positions agree with TRBD1. The CDR3 spans 13 residues. J was trimmed by 3 bases and V by 4 bases; bases with no gene match: 5. CDR1 is SQVTM, CDR2 ANQGSEA, per germline. The CDR3 nucleotides read TGCAGCGTTGGGACAGGAGCCGACTATGGCTACACCTTC. This translates into CSVGTGADYGYTF.

This sequence joins TRBV9 and TRBJ2-7, with 9 bases matching TRBD1. From germline, CDR1 is SGDLS and CDR2 YYNGEE. This CDR3 is 14 amino acids long. With 3 bases clipped from V and 5 bases from J, the junction kept 6 bases outside the gene matches. For the CDR3, the DNA is TGTGCCAGCAGCGCCACAGGGGGCTGGGACGAGCAGTACTTC. This encodes CASSATGGWDEQYF.

J is TRBJ2-4 and V is TRBV7-2; 9 nucleotides align to TRBD2. The trim removed 3 bases at V and 5 bases at J, leaving 5 bases unmatched. This CDR3 has 15 amino acids. CDR1 is SGHTA and CDR2 is FQGNSA in the germline V gene. The DNA of the CDR3 is TGTGCCAGCAGCTTTTCTAGCGGGACCGAAAACATTCAGTACTTC. Translated: CASSFSSGTENIQYF.

A word on this clone: Other DNA sequences within the sample encode an identical CDR3. The chain links TRBV7-2 to TRBJ1-6, with 7 bases matching TRBD1. The ends lost 5 bases at V and 6 bases at J; junction bases unmatched: 7. The germline CDR1 and CDR2 sequences are SGHTA and FQGNSA. This CDR3 is 15 amino acids long. For the CDR3, the DNA is TGTGCCAGCAGCCCCCGACAGGGAAGTAATTCACCCCTCCACTTT. This encodes CASSPRQGSNSPLHF.

This clone was picked up a small number of times. The gene calls are TRBV11-2 and TRBJ1-5; no definite D call. This CDR3 has 14 amino acids. Trimming stripped 2 bases from V and 6 bases from J, with 11 bases between. The V gene's germline CDR1 is SGHAT and CDR2 FQNNGV. CDR3 residues: CASSLREEGQPQHF. In nucleotides, the CDR3 is TGTGCCAGCAGCTTAAGGGAAGAGGGTCAGCCCCAGCATTTT.

The chain recombines TRBV10-3 with TRBJ1-5; D is unclear. With 6 bases removed from V and 0 bases from J, the gap between germline ends came to 3 bases. Germline assignment: CDR1 ENHRY and CDR2 SYGVKD. This CDR3 has 12 residues. The DNA for the CDR3 is TGTGCCATCAGCTCTAGCAATCAGCCCCAGCATTTT. It translates to CAISSSNQPQHF.

This clone was seen a handful of times. The V and J genes are TRBV7-3 and TRBJ2-6, with D tentatively TRBD2 (6 bases). Looked up from germline, CDR1 is SGHTA and CDR2 is FQGTGA. This CDR3 comprises 16 residues. V dropped 2 bases and J dropped 3 bases, with 11 bases sitting between them. CDR3 loop: CASSLAGGGGANVLTF. The DNA for the CDR3 is TGTGCCAGCAGCTTAGCCGGGGGTGGTGGGGCCAACGTCCTGACTTTC. Together with reference TRBV7-3 and TRBJ2-6, the CDR3 gives the full variable domain: GAGVSQTPSNKVTEKGKYVELRCDPISGHTALYWYRQSLGQGPEFLIYFQGTGAADDSGLPNDRFFAVRPEGSVSTLKIQRTERGDSAVYLCASSLAGGGGANVLTFGAGSRLTVL.

The chain recombines TRBV30 with TRBJ1-6, with TRBD1 as a possible D gene (6 bases). The V gene's germline CDR1 is GTSNPN and CDR2 SVGIG (reference sequence). The CDR3 is 16 amino acids. Trimming took 3 bases from V and 10 from J, leaving 22 bases between them. CDR3 loop: CAWSNLQGMDVSPLHF. In nucleotides, the CDR3 is TGTGCCTGGAGCAACCTTCAGGGGATGGATGTCTCACCCCTCCACTTT. Supplemented by reference TRBV30 and TRBJ1-6, the full variable domain reads SQTIHQWPATLVQPVGSPLSLECTVEGTSNPNLYWYRQAAGRGLQLLFYSVGIGQISSEVPQNLSASRPQDRQFILSSKKLLLSDSGFYLCAWSNLQGMDVSPLHFGNGTRLTVT.